This T cell receptor beta chain comes out of a study of blood T cell repertoires in COVID-19. Produced via immunoSEQ multiplex PCR; TCRdb's table is partial and in-frame only. The table has tens of thousands of clones, approximately 86% seen once; the top ten hold 5.4%. The germline gives CDR1 GTSNPN, CDR2 SVGIG (reference sequence). The CDR3 length is 11 residues. Trimming pared 5 bases from V and 11 bases from J, leaving 12 bases between. The sequenced sample was peripheral blood. The clonotype comes from a man aged 60 to 69 with active COVID-19. V gene TRBV30 combines with J gene TRBJ1-4; no clear D gene. CDR3 in DNA: TGTGCCTGGGACACCCCCGGGAAACTGTTTTTT. This codes for CAWDTPGKLFF.